This TCR beta chain derives from a study of cytomegalovirus exposure and HLA in healthy donors. To note about this clone: The germline gene is not matched at one end of the junction; a read error may be the cause.

Use of 60 Vbeta and 13 Jbeta primers characterized the PCR. Produced via immunoSEQ multiplex PCR; TCRdb's table is partial and in-frame only. The sample contains around 160,000 clones, about three quarters of which appear only once. Germline CDR1 SEHNR, CDR2 FQNEAQ (reference sequence). The CDR3 runs 16 residues. Sequences were obtained from PBMCs. The sequence was obtained from a man aged 35 to 55 in good health and CMV-seropositive. J is TRBJ2-3 and V is TRBV7-9; 8 nucleotides agree with TRBD2. The CDR3 DNA reads TGTTCCAGCAGCCCAAAGACTAGCGAGAGCACAGATACGCAGTATTTT. It is translated as CSSSPKTSESTDTQYF.